This TCR beta chain derives from a study of OX40 agonist ivuxolimab in advanced cancers. The method was immunoSEQ multiplex PCR; TCRdb's version includes in-frame clones alone and lacks a portion of them. Here the sample spans approximately 82,000 clones, around 85% being singletons. The study, taken as a whole, reports: Part of the nonresponder group also had normalized T-cell clonal expansion that was low. Clonal expansion was seen in CD4+ and CD8+ blood T cells by week 6 at 0.1 to 3.0 mg/kg. Averaging showed that CD8+ T cells had more expanded clones than CD4+ did.

With regard to this clone: What it recognizes is unknown.

The cohort excluded patients with autoimmune disease history or systemic immunosuppression. This sample comprised CD4+ or CD8+ T cells sorted from blood, obtained in a trial of the OX40 agonist ivuxolimab. The origin of this receptor is an adult with an advanced solid tumor such as melanoma, head and neck, liver or kidney cancer.

The CDR3 spells CASSPVPGADTQYF. Here the CDR3 DNA reads TGTGCCAGCTCACCGGTCCCTGGGGCAGATACGCAGTATTTT. V usage is TRBV18 and J usage is TRBJ2-3; no clear D gene. Trimming left V 3 bases short and J 4 bases short, with 11 bases between. Germline values: CDR1 KGHSH, CDR2 LQKENI. CDR3 length: 14 amino acids.